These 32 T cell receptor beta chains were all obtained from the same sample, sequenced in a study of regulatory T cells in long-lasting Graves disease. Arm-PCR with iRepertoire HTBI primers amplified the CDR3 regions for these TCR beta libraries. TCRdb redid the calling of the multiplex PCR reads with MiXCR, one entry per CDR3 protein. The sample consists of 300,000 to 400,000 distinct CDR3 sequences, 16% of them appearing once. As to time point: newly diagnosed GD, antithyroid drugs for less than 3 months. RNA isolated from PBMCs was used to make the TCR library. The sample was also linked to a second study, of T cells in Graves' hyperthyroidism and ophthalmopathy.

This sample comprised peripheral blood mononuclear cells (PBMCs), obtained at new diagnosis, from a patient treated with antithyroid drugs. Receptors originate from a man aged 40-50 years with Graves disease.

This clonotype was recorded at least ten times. CDR3 coding DNA: TGCGCCAGCAGCTTTTTCCATGAGCAGTTCTTC. Its translation is CASSFFHEQFF. The chain employs TRBV5-1 and TRBJ2-1; D ambiguous. CDR1 and CDR2 from the germline V gene are SGHRS and YFSETQ. The CDR3 has 11 amino acids. V was trimmed by 2 bases and J by 8 bases, leaving 5 bases between them. Drawing the rest from reference TRBV5-1 and TRBJ2-1, the complete variable domain is KAGVTQTPRYLIKTRGQQVTLSCSPISGHRSVSWYQQTPGQGLQFLFEYFSETQRNKGNFPGRFSGRQFSNSRSEMNVSTLELGDSALYLCASSFFHEQFFGPGTRLTVL.

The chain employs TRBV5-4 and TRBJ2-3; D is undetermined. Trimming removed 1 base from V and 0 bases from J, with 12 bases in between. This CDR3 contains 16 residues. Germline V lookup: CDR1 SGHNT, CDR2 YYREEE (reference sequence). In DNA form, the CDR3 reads TGTGCCAGCAGCTTGTTTGCGCGTGCAAGCACAGATACGCAGTATTTT. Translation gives CASSLFARASTDTQYF. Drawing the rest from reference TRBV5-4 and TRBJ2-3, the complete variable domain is ETGVTQSPTHLIKTRGQQVTLRCSSQSGHNTVSWYQQALGQGPQFIFQYYREEENGRGNFPPRFSGLQFPNYSSELNVNALELDDSALYLCASSLFARASTDTQYFGPGTRLTVL.

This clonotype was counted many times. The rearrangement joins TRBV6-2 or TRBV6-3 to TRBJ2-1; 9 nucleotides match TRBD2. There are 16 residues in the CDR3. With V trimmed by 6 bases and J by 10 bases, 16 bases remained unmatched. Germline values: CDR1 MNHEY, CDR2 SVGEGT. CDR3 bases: TGTGCCAGCAGCTCTCAGTCGGCGGGGGGGCCAGGAGAGCAGTTCTTC. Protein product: CASSSQSAGGPGEQFF.

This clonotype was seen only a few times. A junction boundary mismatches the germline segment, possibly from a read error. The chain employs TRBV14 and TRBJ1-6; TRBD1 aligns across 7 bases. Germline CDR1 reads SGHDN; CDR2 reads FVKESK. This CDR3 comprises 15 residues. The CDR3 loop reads CANSQPGQYLSPLHF. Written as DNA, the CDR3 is TGTGCCAACAGCCAGCCGGGACAGTATTTATCACCCCTCCACTTT.

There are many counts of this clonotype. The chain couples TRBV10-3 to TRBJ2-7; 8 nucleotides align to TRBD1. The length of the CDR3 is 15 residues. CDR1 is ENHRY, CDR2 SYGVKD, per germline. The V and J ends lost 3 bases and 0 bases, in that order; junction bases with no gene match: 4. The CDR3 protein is CAISDRDRSSYEQYF. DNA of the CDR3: TGTGCCATCAGTGACCGGGACAGGAGCTCCTACGAGCAGTACTTC.

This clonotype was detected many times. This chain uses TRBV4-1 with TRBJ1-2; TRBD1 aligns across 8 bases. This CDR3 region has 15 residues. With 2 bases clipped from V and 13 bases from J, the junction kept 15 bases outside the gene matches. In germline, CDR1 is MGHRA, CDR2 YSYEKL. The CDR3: CASSQLGRDRRFVTF. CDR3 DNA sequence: TGCGCCAGCAGCCAACTTGGGAGGGACAGGAGATTCGTCACCTTC.

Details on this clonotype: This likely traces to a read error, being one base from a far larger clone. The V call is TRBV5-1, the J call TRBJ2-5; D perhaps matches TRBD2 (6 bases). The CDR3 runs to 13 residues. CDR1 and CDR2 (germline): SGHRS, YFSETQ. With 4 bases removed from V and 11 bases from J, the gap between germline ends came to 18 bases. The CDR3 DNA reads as TGCGCCAGCAGCATGGGGGGTCAGGATGAGCAGTACTTC. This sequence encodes CASSMGGQDEQYF. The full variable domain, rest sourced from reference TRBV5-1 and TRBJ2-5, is KAGVTQTPRYLIKTRGQQVTLSCSPISGHRSVSWYQQTPGQGLQFLFEYFSETQRNKGNFPGRFSGRQFSNSRSEMNVSTLELGDSALYLCASSMGGQDEQYFGPGTRLLVL.

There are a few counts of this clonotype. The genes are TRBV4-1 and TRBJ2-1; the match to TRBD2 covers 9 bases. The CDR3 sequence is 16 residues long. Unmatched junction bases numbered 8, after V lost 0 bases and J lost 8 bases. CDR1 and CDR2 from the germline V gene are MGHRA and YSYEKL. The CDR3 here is CASSQEGGGARYEQFF. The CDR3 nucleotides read TGCGCCAGCAGCCAAGAGGGCGGGGGGGCCAGGTATGAGCAGTTCTTC.

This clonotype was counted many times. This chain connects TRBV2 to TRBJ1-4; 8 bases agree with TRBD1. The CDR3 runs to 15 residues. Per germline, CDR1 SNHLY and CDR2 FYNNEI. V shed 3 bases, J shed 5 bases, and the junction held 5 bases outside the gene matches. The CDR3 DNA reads TGTGCCAGCAGTGAGGCAGACAGGGGCAATGAAAAACTGTTTTTT. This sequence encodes CASSEADRGNEKLFF.

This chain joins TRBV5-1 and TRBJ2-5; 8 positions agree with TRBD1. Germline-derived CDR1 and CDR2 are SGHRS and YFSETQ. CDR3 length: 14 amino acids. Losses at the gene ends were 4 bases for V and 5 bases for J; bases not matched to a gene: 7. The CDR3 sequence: CASSRGTGWETQYF. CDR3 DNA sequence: TGCGCCAGCAGCCGAGGGACAGGCTGGGAGACCCAGTACTTC.

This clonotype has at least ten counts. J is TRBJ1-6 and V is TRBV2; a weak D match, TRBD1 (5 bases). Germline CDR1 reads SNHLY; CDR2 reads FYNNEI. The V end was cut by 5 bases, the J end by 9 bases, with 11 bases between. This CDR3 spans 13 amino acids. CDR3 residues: CASSRGTGSPLHF. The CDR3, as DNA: TGTGCCAGCAGTAGGGGTACGGGTTCACCCCTCCACTTT.

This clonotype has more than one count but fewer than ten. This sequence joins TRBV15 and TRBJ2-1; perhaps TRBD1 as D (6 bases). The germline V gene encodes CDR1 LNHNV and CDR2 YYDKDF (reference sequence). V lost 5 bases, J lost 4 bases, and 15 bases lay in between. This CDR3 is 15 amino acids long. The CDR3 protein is CATSLTGQTYNEQFF. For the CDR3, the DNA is TGTGCCACCAGCCTTACCGGACAGACTTACAATGAGCAGTTCTTC.

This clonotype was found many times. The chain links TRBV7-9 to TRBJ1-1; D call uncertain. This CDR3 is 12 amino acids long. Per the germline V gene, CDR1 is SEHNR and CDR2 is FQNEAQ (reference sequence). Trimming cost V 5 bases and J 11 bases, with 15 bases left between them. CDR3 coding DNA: TGTGCCAGCAGCGGCGACGGGGTTCGGGCTTTCTTT. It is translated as CASSGDGVRAFF.

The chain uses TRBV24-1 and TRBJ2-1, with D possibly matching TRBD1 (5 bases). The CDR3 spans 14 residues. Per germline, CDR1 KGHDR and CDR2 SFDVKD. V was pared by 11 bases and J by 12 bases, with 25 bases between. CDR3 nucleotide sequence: TGTGCCAGCAGCCCCTCAGGGTTGCGTAGTGGGCAGTTCTTC. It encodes CASSPSGLRSGQFF.

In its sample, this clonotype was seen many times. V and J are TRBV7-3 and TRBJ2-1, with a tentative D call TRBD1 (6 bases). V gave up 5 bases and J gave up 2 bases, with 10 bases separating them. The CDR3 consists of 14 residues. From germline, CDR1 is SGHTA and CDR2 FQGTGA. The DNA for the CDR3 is TGTGCCAGCAGCCCCCAGGGGACCTACAATGAGCAGTTCTTC. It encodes CASSPQGTYNEQFF.

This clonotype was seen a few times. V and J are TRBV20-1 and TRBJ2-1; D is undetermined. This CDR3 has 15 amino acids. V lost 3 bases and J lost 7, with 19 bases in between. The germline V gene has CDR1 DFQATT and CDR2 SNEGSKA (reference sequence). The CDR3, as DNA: TGCAGTGCTAGTTGTTCGCCGCGGCGGATAAATGAGCAGTTCTTC. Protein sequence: CSASCSPRRINEQFF.

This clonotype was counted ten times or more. In nucleotides, the CDR3 is TGCAGCGTTGATCCCCTCGGGACGGGCTTTGATGAGCAGTTCTTC. This encodes CSVDPLGTGFDEQFF. The chain couples TRBV29-1 to TRBJ2-1, with D perhaps given as TRBD1 or TRBD2 (5 bases each). The V gene's germline CDR1 is SQVTM and CDR2 ANQGSEA. The CDR3 length is 15 residues. V was pared by 3 bases and J by 8 bases, with 20 bases between.

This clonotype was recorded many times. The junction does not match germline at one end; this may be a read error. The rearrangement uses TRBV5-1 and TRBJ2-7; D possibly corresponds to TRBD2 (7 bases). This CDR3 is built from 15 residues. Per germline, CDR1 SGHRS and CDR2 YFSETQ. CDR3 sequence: CASSLGGQMSNEQYF. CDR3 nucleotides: TGCGCCAGCAGTTTGGGGGGGCAGATGAGCAACGAGCAGTACTTC.

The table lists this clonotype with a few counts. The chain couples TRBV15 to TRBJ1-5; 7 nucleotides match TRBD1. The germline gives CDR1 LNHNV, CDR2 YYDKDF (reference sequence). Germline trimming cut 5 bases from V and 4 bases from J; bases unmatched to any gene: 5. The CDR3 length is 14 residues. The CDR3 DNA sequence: TGTGCCACCAGCGTCGGGACAGCAAATCAGCCCCAGCATTTT. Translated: CATSVGTANQPQHF.

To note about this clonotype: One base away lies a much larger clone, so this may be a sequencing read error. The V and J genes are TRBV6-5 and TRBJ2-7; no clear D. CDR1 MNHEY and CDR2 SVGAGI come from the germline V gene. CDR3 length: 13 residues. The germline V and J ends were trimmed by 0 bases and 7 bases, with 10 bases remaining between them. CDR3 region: CASSYSSPNEQYF. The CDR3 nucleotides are TGTGCCAGCAGTTACTCGTCCCCCAATGAGCAGTACTTC.

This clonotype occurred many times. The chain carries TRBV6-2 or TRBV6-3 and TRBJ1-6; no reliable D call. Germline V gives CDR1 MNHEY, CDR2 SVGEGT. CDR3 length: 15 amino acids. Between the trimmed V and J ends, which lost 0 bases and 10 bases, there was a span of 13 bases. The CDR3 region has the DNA TGTGCCAGCAGTTACTCGATTCGGGAGCGGTCACCCCTCCACTTT. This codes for CASSYSIRERSPLHF.

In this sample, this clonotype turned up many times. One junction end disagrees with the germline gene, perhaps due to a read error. For the CDR3, the DNA is TGTGCCAGTTCCTCCGGGACAGGGACAGATACGCAGTATTTT. Its protein is CASSSGTGTDTQYF. The chain carries TRBV5-1 and TRBJ2-3; 9 nucleotides agree with TRBD1. CDR3 length: 14 amino acids. Germline V gene data show CDR1 as SGHRS and CDR2 as YFSETQ.

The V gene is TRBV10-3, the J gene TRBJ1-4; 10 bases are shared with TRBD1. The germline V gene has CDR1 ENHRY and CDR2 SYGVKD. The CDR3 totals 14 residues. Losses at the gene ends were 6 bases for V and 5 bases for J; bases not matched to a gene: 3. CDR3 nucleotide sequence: TGTGCCATCAGGCCGGGACAGGGGAATGAAAAACTGTTTTTT. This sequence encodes CAIRPGQGNEKLFF.

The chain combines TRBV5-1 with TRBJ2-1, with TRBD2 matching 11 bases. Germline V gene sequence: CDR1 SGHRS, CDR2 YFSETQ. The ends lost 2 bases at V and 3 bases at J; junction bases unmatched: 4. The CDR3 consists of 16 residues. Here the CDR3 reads CASSFSSGGNYNEQFF. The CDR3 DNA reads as TGCGCCAGCAGCTTTTCTAGCGGGGGGAACTACAATGAGCAGTTCTTC.

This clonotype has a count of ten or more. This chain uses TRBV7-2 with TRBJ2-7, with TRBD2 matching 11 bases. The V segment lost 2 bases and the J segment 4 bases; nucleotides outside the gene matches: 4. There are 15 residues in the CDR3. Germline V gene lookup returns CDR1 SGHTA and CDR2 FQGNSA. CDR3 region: CASSLPLAGGYEQYF. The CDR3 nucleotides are TGTGCCAGCAGCTTACCTCTAGCGGGGGGTTACGAGCAGTACTTC.

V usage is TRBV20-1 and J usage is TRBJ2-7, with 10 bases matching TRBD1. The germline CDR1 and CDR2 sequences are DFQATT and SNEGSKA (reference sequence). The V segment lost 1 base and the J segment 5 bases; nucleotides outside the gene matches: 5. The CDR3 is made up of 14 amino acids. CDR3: CSARGGTGVNEQYF. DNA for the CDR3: TGCAGTGCTAGAGGTGGGACAGGGGTCAACGAGCAGTACTTC.

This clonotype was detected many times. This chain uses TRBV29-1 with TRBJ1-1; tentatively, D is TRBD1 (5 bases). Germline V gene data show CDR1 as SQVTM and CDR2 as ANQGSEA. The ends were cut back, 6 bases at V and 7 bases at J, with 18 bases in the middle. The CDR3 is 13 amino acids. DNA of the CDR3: TGCAGCGTAGGGACCACCCCCCTTGTTGAAGCTTTCTTT. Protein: CSVGTTPLVEAFF.

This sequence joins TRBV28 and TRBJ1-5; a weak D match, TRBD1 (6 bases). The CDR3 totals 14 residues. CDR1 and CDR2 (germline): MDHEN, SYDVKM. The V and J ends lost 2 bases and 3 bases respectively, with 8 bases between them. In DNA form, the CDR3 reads TGTGCCAGCAGTTTAGGGGACACCAATCAGCCCCAGCATTTT. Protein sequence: CASSLGDTNQPQHF.

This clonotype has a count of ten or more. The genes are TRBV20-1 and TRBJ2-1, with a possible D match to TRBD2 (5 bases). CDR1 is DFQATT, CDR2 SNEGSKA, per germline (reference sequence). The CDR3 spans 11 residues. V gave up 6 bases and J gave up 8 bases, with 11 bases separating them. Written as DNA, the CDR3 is TGCAGTGCCGCTAGGGAGTATGAGCAGTTCTTC. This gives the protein CSAAREYEQFF.

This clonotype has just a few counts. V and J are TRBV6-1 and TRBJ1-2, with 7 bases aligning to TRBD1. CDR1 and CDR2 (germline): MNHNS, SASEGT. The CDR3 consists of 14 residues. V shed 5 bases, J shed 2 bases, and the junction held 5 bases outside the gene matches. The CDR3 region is CASSPGQLNYGYTF. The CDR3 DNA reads TGTGCCAGCAGTCCGGGACAGCTAAACTATGGCTACACCTTC.

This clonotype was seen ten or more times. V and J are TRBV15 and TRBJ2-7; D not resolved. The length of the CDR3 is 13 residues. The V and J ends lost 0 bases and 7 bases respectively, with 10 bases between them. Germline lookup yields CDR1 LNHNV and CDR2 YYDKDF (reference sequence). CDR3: CATSRDRNLEQYF. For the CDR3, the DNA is TGTGCCACCAGCAGAGACAGGAACTTAGAGCAGTACTTC. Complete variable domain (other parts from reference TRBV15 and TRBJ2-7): DAMVIQNPRYQVTQFGKPVTLSCSQTLNHNVMYWYQQKSSQAPKLLFHYYDKDFNNEADTPDNFQSRRPNTSFCFLDIRSPGLGDTAMYLCATSRDRNLEQYFGPGTRLTVT.

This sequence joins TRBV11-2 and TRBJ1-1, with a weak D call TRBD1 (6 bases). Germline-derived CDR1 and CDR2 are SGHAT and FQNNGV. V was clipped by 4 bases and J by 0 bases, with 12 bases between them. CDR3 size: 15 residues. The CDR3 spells CASSSRTALNTEAFF. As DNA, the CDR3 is TGTGCCAGCAGCTCTCGGACAGCCTTGAACACTGAAGCTTTCTTT.